This entry describes one TCR beta chain. Its target is not known. The sample belongs to a study of shared clonotypes between healthy human individuals. Looking at the study overall: Donor composition was a couple of women and three men, aged 18 to 49. Study results and caveats: Blood was the only sampled material, and tissue repertoires likely differ.

This CDR3 contains 15 residues. Germline lookup yields CDR1 SQVTM and CDR2 ANQGSEA. Trimming took 5 bases from V and 1 from J, leaving 17 bases between them. Researchers ran the assay at a deep level. Libraries were prepared by immunoSEQ multiplex PCR; TCRdb keeps only in-frame clonotypes and omits some of them. The sample has over 2 million clones; just under 95% are singletons. The source material was naive CD4+ T cells from PBMCs. As for subset: CD45RA+ positively selected. The origin of this receptor is a man between 18 and 35 years old in good health. Some clones in this sample may be carry-over from other donors' samples. The J gene is TRBJ1-1, the V gene TRBV29-1; the D is unclear. The DNA for the CDR3 is TGCAGCGTTCAGCTAAAAACACTTACGAACACTGAAGCTTTCTTT. Protein: CSVQLKTLTNTEAFF.